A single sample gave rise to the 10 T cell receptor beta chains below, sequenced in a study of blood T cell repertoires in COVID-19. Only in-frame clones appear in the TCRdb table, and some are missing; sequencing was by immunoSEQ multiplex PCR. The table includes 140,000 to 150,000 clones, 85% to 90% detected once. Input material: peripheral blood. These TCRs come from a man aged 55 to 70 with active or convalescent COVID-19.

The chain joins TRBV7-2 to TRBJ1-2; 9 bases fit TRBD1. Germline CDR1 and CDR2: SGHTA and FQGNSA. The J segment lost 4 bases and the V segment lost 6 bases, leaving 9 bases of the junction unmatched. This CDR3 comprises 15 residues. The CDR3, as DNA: TGTGCCAGCAGGGAGCGGGGACAGGGCGTCTATGGCTACACCTTC. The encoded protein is CASRERGQGVYGYTF.

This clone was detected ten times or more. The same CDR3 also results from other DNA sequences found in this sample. The CDR3 DNA is TGTGCCAGTAACAACCCGGGACAGTATAATTCACCCCTCCACTTT. It yields the protein CASNNPGQYNSPLHF. The chain has TRBV19 and TRBJ1-6; TRBD1 matches 7 bases. There are 15 residues in the CDR3. Germline CDR1 LNHDA, CDR2 SQIVND (reference sequence). Trimming cost V 7 bases and J 4 bases; bases outside gene matches: 7.

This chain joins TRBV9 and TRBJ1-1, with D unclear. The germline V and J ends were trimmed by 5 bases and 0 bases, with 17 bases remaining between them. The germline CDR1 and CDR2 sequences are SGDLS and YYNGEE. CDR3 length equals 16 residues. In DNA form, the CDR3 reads TGTGCCAGCAGTCCCGGGGAAGGTTACATGAACACTGAAGCTTTCTTT. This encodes CASSPGEGYMNTEAFF.

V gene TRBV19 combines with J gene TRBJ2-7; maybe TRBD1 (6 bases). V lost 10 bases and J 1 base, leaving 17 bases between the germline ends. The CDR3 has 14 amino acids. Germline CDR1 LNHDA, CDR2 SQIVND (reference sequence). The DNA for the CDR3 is TGTGCCACCACACGGGGACAAGGATCCTACGAGCAGTACTTC. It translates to CATTRGQGSYEQYF.

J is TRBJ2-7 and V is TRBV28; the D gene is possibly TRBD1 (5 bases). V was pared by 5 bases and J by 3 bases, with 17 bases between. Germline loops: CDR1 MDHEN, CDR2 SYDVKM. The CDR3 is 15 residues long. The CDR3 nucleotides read TGTGCCAGCAGTACCTTCGACAGAATGTACTACGAGCAGTACTTC. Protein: CASSTFDRMYYEQYF. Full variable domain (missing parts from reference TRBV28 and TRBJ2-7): DVKVTQSSRYLVKRTGEKVFLECVQDMDHENMFWYRQDPGLGLRLIYFSYDVKMKEKGDIPEGYSVSREKKERFSLILESASTNQTSMYLCASSTFDRMYYEQYFGPGTRLTVT.

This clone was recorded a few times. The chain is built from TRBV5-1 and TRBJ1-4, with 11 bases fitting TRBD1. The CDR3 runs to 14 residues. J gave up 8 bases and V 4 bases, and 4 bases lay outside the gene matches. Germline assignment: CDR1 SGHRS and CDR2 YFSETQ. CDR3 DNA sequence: TGCGCCAGCAGCCCGGGACAGGGGGTGGAAAAACTGTTTTTT. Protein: CASSPGQGVEKLFF.

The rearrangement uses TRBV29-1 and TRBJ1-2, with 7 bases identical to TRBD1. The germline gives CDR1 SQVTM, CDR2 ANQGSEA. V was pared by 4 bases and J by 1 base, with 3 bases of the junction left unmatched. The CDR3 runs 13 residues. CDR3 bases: TGCAGCGTTGGGACAGGCCTTAACTATGGCTACACCTTC. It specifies CSVGTGLNYGYTF. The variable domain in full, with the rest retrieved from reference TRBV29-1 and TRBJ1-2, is SAVISQKPSRDICQRGTSLTIQCQVDSQVTMMFWYRQQPGQSLTLIATANQGSEATYESGFVIDKFPISRPNLTFSTLTVSNMSPEDSSIYLCSVGTGLNYGYTFGSGTRLTVV.

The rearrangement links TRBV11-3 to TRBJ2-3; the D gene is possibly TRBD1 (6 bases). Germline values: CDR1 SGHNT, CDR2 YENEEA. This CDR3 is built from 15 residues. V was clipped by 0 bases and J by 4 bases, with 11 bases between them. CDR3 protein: CASSLEGGRADTQYF. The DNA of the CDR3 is TGTGCCAGCAGCTTAGAAGGGGGTAGGGCAGATACGCAGTATTTT.

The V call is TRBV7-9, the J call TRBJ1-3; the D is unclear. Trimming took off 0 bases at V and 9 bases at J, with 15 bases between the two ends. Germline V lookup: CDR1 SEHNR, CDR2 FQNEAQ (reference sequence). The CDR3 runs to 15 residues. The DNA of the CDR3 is TGTGCCAGCAGCTTAGCGCGGGGAGTTCGAGGCACCATATATTTT. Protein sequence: CASSLARGVRGTIYF.

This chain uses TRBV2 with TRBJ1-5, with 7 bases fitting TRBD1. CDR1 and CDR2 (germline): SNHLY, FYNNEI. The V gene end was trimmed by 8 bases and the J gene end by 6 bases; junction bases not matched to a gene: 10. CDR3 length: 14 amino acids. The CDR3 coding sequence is TGTGCCAGCGATTCCGGGACAGCGACTCAGCCCCAGCATTTT. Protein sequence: CASDSGTATQPQHF. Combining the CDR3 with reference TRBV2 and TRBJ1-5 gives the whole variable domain EPEVTQTPSHQVTQMGQEVILRCVPISNHLYFYWYRQILGQKVEFLVSFYNNEISEKSEIFDDQFSVERPDGSNFTLKIRSTKLEDSAMYFCASDSGTATQPQHFGDGTRLSIL.